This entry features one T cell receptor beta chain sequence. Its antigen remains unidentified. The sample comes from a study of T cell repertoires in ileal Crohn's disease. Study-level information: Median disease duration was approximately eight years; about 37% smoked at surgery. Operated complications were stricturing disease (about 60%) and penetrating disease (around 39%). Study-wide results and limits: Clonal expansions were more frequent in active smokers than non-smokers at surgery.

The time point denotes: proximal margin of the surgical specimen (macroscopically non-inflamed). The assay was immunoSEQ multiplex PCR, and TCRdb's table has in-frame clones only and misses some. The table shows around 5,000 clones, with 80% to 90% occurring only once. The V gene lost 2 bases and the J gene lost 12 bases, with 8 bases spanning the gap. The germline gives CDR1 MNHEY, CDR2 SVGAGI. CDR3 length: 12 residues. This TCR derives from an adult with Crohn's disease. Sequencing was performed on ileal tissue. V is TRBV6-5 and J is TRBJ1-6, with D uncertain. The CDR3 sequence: CASSYPGLPLHF. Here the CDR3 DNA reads TGTGCCAGCAGTTACCCAGGTTTACCCCTCCACTTT.